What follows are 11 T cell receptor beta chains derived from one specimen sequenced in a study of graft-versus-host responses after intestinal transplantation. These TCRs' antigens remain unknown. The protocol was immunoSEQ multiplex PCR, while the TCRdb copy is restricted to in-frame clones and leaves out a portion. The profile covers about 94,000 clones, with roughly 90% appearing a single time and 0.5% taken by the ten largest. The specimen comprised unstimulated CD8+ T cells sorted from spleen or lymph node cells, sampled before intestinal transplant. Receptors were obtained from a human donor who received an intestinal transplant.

The CDR3 nucleotides are TGTGCCAGCAGTCAGCAACAGGTTGGCACTGAAGCTTTCTTT. It yields the protein CASSQQQVGTEAFF. The chain uses TRBV6-5 and TRBJ1-1; a weak D match, TRBD1 (5 bases). Trimming took off 5 bases at V and 4 bases at J, with 14 bases between the two ends. The CDR3 length is 14 residues. Germline V gene sequence: CDR1 MNHEY, CDR2 SVGAGI.

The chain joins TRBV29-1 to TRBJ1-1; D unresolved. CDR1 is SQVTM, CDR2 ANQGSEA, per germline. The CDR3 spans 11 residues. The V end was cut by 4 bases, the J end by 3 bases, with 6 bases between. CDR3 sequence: CSVVRDTEAFF. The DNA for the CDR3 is TGCAGCGTTGTCCGGGACACTGAAGCTTTCTTT.

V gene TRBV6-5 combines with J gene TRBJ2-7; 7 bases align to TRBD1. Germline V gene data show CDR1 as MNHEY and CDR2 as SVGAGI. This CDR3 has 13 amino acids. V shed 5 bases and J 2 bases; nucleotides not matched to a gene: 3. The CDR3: CASSAGQAYEQYF. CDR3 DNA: TGTGCCAGCAGTGCCGGACAGGCCTACGAGCAGTACTTC.

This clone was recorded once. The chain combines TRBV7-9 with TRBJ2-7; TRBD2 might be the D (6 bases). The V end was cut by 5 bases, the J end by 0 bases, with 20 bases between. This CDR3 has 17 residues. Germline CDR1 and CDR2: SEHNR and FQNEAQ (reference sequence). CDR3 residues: CASSAVLGGASSYEQYF. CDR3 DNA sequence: TGTGCCAGCAGCGCCGTTCTAGGCGGGGCGAGCTCCTACGAGCAGTACTTC.

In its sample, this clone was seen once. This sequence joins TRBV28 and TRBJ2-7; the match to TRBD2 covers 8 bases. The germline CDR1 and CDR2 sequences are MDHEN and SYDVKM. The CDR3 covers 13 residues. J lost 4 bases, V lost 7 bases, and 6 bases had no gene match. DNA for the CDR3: TGTGCCAGCAACCAGCGGGAGAGGTACGAGCAGTACTTC. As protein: CASNQRERYEQYF.

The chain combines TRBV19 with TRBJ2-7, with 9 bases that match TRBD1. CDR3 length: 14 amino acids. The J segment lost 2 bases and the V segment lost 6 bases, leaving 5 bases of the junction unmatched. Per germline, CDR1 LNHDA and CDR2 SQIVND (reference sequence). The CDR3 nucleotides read TGTGCCAGTAGGAGGACAGGGGACGCCTACGAGCAGTACTTC. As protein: CASRRTGDAYEQYF.

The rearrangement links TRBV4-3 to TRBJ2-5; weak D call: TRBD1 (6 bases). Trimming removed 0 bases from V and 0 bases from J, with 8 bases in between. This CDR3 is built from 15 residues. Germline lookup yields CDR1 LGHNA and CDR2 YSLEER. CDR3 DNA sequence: TGCGCCAGCAGCCAAGATCGACAGGACCAAGAGACCCAGTACTTC. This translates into CASSQDRQDQETQYF.

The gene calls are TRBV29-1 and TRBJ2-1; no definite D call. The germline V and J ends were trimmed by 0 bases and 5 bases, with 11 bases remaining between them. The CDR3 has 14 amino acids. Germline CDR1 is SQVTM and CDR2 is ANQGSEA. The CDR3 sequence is CSVEDSKLNNEQFF. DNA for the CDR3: TGCAGCGTTGAAGACAGCAAACTAAACAATGAGCAGTTCTTC.

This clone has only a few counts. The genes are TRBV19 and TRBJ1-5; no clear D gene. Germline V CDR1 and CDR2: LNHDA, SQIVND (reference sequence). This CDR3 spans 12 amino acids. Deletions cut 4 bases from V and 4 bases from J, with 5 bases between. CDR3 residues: CASSNLNQPQHF. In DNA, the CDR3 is TGTGCCAGTAGTAATCTTAATCAGCCCCAGCATTTT.

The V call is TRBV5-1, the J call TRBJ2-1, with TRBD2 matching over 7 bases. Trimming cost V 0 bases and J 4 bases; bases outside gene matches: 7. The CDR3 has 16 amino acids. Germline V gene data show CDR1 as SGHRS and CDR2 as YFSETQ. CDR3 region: CASSLVAAGEYNEQFF. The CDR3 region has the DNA TGCGCCAGCAGCTTGGTCGCGGCGGGGGAATACAATGAGCAGTTCTTC.

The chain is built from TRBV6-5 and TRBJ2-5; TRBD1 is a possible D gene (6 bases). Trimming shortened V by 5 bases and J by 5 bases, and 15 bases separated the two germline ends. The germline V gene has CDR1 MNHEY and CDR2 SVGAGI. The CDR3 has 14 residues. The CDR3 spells CASSKSGHLETQYF. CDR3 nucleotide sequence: TGTGCCAGCAGTAAATCGGGACATTTGGAGACCCAGTACTTC.